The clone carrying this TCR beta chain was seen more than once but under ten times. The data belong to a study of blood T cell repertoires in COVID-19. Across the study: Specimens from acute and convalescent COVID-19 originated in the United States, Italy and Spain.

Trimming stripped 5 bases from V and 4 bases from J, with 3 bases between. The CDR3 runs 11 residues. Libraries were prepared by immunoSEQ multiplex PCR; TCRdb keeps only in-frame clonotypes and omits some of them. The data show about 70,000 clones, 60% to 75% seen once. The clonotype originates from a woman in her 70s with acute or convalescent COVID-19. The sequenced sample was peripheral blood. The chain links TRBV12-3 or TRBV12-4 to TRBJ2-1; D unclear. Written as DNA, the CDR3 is TGTGCCAGCAGTCAGTACAATGAGCAGTTCTTC. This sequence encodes CASSQYNEQFF.